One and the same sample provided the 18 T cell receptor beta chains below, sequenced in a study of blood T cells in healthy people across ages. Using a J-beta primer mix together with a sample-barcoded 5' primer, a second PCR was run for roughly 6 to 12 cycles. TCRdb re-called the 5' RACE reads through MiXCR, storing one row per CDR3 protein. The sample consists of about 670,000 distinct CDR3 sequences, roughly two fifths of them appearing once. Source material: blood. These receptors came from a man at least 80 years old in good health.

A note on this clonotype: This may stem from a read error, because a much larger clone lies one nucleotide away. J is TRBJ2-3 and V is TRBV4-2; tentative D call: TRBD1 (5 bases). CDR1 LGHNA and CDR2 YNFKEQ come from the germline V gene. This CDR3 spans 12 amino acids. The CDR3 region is CAISQGVTTQYF. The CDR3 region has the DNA TGTGCCATCAGCCAAGGGGTCACGACGCAGTATTTT.

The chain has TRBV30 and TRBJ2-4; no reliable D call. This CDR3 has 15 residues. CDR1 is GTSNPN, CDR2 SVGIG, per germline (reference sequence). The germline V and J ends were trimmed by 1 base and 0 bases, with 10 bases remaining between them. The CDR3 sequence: CAWSGIKVAKNIQYF. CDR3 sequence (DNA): TGTGCCTGGAGTGGGATAAAAGTAGCCAAAAACATTCAGTACTTC.

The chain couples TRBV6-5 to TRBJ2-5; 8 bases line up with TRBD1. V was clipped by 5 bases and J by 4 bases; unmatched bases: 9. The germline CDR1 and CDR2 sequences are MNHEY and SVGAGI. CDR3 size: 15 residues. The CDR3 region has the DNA TGTGCCAGCAGTCCAGGGGGCCTAGTGAGAGAGACCCAGTACTTC. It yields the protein CASSPGGLVRETQYF.

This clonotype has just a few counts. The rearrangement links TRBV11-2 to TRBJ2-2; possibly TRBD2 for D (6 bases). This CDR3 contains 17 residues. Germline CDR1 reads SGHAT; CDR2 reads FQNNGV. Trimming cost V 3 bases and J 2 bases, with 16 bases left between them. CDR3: CASSFVGGRENTGELFF. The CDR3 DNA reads TGTGCCAGCAGCTTTGTGGGGGGTAGGGAAAACACCGGGGAGCTGTTTTTT.

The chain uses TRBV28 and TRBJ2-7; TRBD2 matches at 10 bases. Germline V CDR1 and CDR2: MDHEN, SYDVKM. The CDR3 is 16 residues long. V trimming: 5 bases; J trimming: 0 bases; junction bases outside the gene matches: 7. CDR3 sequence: CASSTSGTAISYEQYF. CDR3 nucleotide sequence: TGTGCCAGCAGTACTAGCGGGACAGCAATCTCCTACGAGCAGTACTTC.

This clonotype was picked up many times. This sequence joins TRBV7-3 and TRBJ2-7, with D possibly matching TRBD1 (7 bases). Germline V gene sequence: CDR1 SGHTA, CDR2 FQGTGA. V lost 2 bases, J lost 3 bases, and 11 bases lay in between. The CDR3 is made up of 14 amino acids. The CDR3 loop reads CASSLQGGNYEQYF. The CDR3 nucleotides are TGTGCCAGCAGCTTACAGGGGGGAAACTACGAGCAGTACTTC. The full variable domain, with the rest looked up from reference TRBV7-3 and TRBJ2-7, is GAGVSQTPSNKVTEKGKYVELRCDPISGHTALYWYRQSLGQGPEFLIYFQGTGAADDSGLPNDRFFAVRPEGSVSTLKIQRTERGDSAVYLCASSLQGGNYEQYFGPGTRLTVT.

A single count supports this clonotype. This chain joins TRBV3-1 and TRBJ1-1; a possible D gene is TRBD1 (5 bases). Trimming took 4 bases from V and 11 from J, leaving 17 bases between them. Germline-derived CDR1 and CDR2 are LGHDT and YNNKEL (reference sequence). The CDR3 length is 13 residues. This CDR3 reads CASSLGWGEEAFF. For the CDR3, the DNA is TGTGCCAGCAGCCTCGGTTGGGGGGAAGAGGCTTTCTTT.

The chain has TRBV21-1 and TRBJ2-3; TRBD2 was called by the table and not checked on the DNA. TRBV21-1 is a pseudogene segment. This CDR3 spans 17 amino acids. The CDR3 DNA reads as TGTGCCAGCAGCAAAGTAGGCCGACTAGCGGACACAGATACGCAGTATTTT. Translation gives CASSKVGRLADTDTQYF.

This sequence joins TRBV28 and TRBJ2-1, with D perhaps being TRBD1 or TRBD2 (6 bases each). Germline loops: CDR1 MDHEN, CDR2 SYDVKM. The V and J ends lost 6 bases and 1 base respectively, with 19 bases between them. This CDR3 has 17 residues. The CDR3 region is CASSPTVWGASYNEQFF. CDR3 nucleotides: TGTGCCAGCAGCCCCACGGTCTGGGGGGCGTCCTACAATGAGCAGTTCTTC.

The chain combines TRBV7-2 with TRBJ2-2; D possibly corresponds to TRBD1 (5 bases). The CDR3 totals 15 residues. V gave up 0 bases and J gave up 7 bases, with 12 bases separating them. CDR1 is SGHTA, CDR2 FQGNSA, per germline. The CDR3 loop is CASSLAGQGIGELFF. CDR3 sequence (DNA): TGTGCCAGCAGCTTAGCGGGCCAGGGAATCGGGGAGCTGTTTTTT.

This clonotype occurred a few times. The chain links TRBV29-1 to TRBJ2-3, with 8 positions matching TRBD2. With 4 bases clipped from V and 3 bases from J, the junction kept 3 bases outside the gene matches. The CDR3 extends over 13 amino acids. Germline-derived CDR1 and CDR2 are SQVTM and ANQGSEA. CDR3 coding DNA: TGCAGCGTTGGTCGGGGGGGAACAGATACGCAGTATTTT. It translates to CSVGRGGTDTQYF.

The CDR3 bases are TGCAGTGCAACGGGGCGGGCCCTCGTTGAGCAGTACTTC. This sequence encodes CSATGRALVEQYF. The chain joins TRBV20-1 to TRBJ2-7; D possibly matches TRBD1 or TRBD2 (5 bases each). The CDR3 is 13 residues long. V was shortened by 6 bases and J by 7 bases, with 19 bases between the two germline ends. Germline lookup yields CDR1 DFQATT and CDR2 SNEGSKA (reference sequence).

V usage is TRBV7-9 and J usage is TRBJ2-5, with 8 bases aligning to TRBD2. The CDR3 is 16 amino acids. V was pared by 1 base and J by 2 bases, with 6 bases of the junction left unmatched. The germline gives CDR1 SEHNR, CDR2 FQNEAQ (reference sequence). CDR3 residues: CASSLVLAGLQETQYF. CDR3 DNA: TGTGCCAGCAGCTTAGTCCTAGCGGGCCTTCAAGAGACCCAGTACTTC.

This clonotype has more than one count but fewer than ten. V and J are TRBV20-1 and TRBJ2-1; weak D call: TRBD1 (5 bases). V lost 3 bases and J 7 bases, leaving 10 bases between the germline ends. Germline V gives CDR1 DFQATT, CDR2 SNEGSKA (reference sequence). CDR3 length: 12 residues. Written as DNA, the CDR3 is TGCAGTGCTAGCAGCAGGGTAAATGAGCAGTTCTTC. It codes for CSASSRVNEQFF.

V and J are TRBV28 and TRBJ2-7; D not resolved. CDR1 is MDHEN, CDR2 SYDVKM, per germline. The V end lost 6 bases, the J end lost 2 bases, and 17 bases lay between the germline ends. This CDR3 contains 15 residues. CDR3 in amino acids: CASRRLGRAPYEQYF. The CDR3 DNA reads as TGTGCCAGCAGACGCCTAGGACGGGCTCCCTACGAGCAGTACTTC.

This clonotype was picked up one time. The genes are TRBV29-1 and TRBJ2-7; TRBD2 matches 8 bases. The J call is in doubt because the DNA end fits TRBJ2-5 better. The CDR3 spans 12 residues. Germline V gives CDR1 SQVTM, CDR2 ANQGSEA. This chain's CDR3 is CSVQAGVETQYF. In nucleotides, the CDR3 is TGCAGCGTTCAAGCGGGGGTAGAGACCCAGTACTTC.

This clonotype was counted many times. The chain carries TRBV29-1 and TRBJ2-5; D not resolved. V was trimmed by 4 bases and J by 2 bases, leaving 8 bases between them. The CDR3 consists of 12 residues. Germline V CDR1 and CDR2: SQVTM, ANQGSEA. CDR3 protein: CSVAFPQETQYF. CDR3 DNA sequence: TGCAGCGTTGCGTTCCCGCAAGAGACCCAGTACTTC. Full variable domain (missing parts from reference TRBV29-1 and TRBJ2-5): SAVISQKPSRDICQRGTSLTIQCQVDSQVTMMFWYRQQPGQSLTLIATANQGSEATYESGFVIDKFPISRPNLTFSTLTVSNMSPEDSSIYLCSVAFPQETQYFGPGTRLLVL.

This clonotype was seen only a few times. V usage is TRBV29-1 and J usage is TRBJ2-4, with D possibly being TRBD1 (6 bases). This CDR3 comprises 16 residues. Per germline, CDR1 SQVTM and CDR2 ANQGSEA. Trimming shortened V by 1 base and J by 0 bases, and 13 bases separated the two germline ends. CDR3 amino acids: CSVEGFEGVAKNIQYF. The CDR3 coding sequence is TGCAGCGTTGAAGGCTTCGAGGGGGTAGCCAAAAACATTCAGTACTTC.